This TCR beta chain emerged from a study of CD8+ T cells in alopecia areata. Overall study: C3H/HeJ graft donors with spontaneous alopecia, aged about 6-12 months, supplied skin that was transplanted onto female C3H/HeJ mice aged about 6-11 weeks.

Study results and limitations: Normal skin's resident alphabeta T cells are sequenced alongside lesional scalp T cells. Affected lesional scalp, above all in alopecia totalis/universalis, was more clonal than normal scalp.

A panel of CD4, CD8alpha, NKG2D, NKG2ACE and other markers served to sort pooled cutaneous lymph node cells. RNA extraction and reverse transcription yielded cDNA as sequencing template. TCRdb keeps only in-frame clones here, not all; method: immunoSEQ multiplex PCR. This sample has more than 250,000 clones, each found more than once. Turning to this clone: Its specificity is not known. The germline and genes are mouse ones.

The sample taken for sequencing was CD4+ T cells sorted from a lymph node. The TCR sequence derives from a C3H/HeJ mouse with alopecia areata. Mice of this strain are of MHC haplotype H2-k.

Here the CDR3 reads CTCSAEGTPETLYF. The covered CDR3 bases are TGCACCTGCAGTGCAGAGGGGACACCAGAA. This chain joins TRBV1 and TRBJ2-3, with D maybe TRBD1 (6 bases). The CDR3 end falls 4 residues outside the read, so it is completed with the germline J gene. Germline V lookup: CDR1 NSQYPW, CDR2 LRSPGD (reference sequence). The CDR3 contains 14 residues. V was trimmed by 0 bases and J by 4 bases, leaving 8 bases between them. Based on the CDR3 plus reference TRBV1 and TRBJ2-3, the full variable domain is VTLLEQNPRWRLVPRGQAVNLRCILKNSQYPWMSWYQQDLQKQLQWLFTLRSPGDKEVKSLPGADYLATRVTDTELRLQVANMSQGRTLYCTCSAEGTPETLYFGSGTRLTVL.